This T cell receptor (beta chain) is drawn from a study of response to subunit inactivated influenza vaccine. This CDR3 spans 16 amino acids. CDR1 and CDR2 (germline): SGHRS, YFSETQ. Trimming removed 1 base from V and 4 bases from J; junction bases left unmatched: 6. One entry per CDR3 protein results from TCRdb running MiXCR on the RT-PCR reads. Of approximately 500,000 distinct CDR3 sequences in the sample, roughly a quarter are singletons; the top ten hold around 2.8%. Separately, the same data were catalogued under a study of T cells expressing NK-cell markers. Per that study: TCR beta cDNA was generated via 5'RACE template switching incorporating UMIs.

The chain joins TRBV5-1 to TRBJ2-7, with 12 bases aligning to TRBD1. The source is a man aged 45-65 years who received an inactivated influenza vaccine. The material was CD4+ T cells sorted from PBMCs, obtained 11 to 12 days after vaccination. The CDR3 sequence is CASSLTGTGGLYEQYF. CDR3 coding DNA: TGCGCCAGCAGCTTGACGGGGACAGGGGGCTTGTACGAGCAGTACTTC. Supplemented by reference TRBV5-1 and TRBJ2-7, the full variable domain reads KAGVTQTPRYLIKTRGQQVTLSCSPISGHRSVSWYQQTPGQGLQFLFEYFSETQRNKGNFPGRFSGRQFSNSRSEMNVSTLELGDSALYLCASSLTGTGGLYEQYFGPGTRLTVT.